This T cell receptor (beta chain) was observed in a study of cytomegalovirus exposure and HLA in healthy donors. Whole-study results and caveats: High sensitivity and specificity were reportedly achieved when the classifier diagnosed cytomegalovirus status. Several top significant clusters appeared, in a later analysis, to be linked to common viral pathogens.

Amplification used 60 Vbeta primers and 13 Jbeta primers. The method was immunoSEQ multiplex PCR; TCRdb's version includes in-frame clones alone and lacks a portion of them. The sample has about 88,000 clones, 85% to 90% seen once; the top ten hold about 2.5%. Concerning this clone itself: Its specificity is unknown.

CDR3 length: 15 amino acids. The germline gives CDR1 SGHVS, CDR2 FQNEAQ. Losses at the gene ends were 1 base for V and 5 bases for J; bases not matched to a gene: 6. Specimen: PBMCs. This clonotype originated in a young man in good health and CMV-seronegative. The rearrangement links TRBV7-8 to TRBJ2-7; 9 bases map to TRBD1. The CDR3 reads CASSLVRTGVHEQYF. The CDR3 DNA reads TGTGCCAGCAGCTTAGTCCGGACAGGGGTCCACGAGCAGTACTTC.